There are a few counts of the clone carrying this T cell receptor (beta chain). Antigen: not known. Germline and junction disagree at one end, which may indicate a read error. From the PCR reads, TCRdb re-called clones with MiXCR. The top ten clones hold 10% to 15% of a sample with 6,400 or so clones, roughly 35% of them seen once. This sample is part of a study of metastatic and nonmetastatic thyroid tumors. Study summary: Across blood and tumor or nodule tissue, repertoires from malignant and benign thyroid patients were compared with one another. General study findings and limits: When malignant thyroid tumors were compared with benign nodules, TCR beta diversity was reportedly significantly higher in the malignant tumors. This held in both blood and tumor samples.

The V gene's germline CDR1 is MRHNA and CDR2 SNTAGT. The CDR3 is 17 residues long. No treatment had been given to any patient before thyroid surgery. The specimen sequenced was adjacent normal tissue. The chain is built from TRBV6-4 and TRBJ2-2, with TRBD2 matching over 7 bases. The TCR originated in a female donor with papillary thyroid cancer or a benign thyroid nodule (not recorded which). Some clones in this sample may be carry-over from other donors' samples. The CDR3 DNA follows: TGTGCCAGCAGCAGGTCTGGGGAGGGTATGAACACCTGGGAGCTGTTTTTC. Its translation is CASSRSGEGMNTWELFF.